The 17 T cell receptor beta chains in this list originate from one sample, sequenced in a study of T cell clonality in common variable immunodeficiency. Using immunoSEQ multiplex PCR, the repertoire was profiled, and TCRdb retains in-frame clones only, with some absent. The sample holds about 44,000 clones, and no clone turns up only once. Material for sequencing was peripheral blood mononuclear cells. Every receptor here comes from a person aged 18 to 69 in good health.

This clone came up many times. The sequenced fragment ends 3 residues before the CDR3 boundary, so the rest is inferred from the germline J gene. The V call is TRBV11-1, the J call TRBJ1-6; D not resolved. Trimming left V 3 bases short and J 7 bases short, with 7 bases between. CDR3 size: 13 residues. Germline-derived CDR1 and CDR2 are SGHAT and FQDESV (reference sequence). CDR3 DNA, as far as it was read: TGTGCCAGCAGCTTTAGCAGAAATTCACCC. It yields the protein CASSFSRNSP. The full CDR3 reads CASSFSRNSPLHF.

This clone was counted many times. The CDR3 is CASSEALRQGNNSPLHF. The CDR3 bases that were read are TGTGCCAGCAGTGAAGCGCTTAGACAGGGGAATAATTCACCC. V is TRBV6-1 and J is TRBJ1-6; 8 bases agree with TRBD1. The CDR3 end falls 3 residues outside the read, so it is completed with the germline J gene. The germline CDR1 and CDR2 sequences are MNHNS and SASEGT. This CDR3 region has 17 residues. Germline trimming cut 0 bases from V and 5 bases from J; bases unmatched to any gene: 6.

Ten or more counts support this clone. A far larger clone is only one base removed, so a read error is likely. The read comes to an end 3 residues before the CDR3 does, leaving the germline J gene to fill in the end. Other DNA sequences in the same sample also yield this CDR3. The chain links TRBV20-1 to TRBJ2-5, with D possibly being TRBD2 (6 bases). V gave up 1 base and J gave up 4 bases, with 13 bases separating them. CDR1 and CDR2 (germline): DFQATT, SNEGSKA (reference sequence). The CDR3 has 14 residues. The covered CDR3 bases are TGCAGTGCTAGAGGGCGGGACTCGAGAGAGACC. Its translation: CSARGRDSRET. The whole CDR3 reads CSARGRDSRETQYF.

This clone was seen at least ten times. The read stops 3 residues short of the end of the CDR3; the missing end is completed from the germline J gene. The chain carries TRBV5-1 and TRBJ1-1; the D is unclear. Germline loops: CDR1 SGHRS, CDR2 YFSETQ. The CDR3 has 13 amino acids. V was clipped by 4 bases and J by 3 bases, with 10 bases between them. The CDR3 spells CASSPEGYTEAFF. Incomplete CDR3 DNA: TGCGCCAGCAGCCCAGAAGGGTACACTGAA.

This clone was counted at least ten times. With the read ending 3 residues before the CDR3 end, the germline J gene is used to fill in that end. The gene calls are TRBV19 and TRBJ2-1; the match to TRBD2 covers 13 bases. Per germline, CDR1 LNHDA and CDR2 SQIVND (reference sequence). The CDR3 contains 13 residues. V lost 11 bases, J lost 9 bases, and 7 bases stayed unmatched. The CDR3 sequence: CAGSLAGGSEQFF. CDR3 DNA (partial): TGTGCCGGATCACTAGCGGGGGGGAGTGAG.

In this sample, this clone turned up many times. The read gets to within 3 residues of the CDR3 end, and the germline J gene fills in the rest. The rearrangement joins TRBV5-1 to TRBJ1-3; no clear D gene. The CDR3 contains 17 residues. Trimming stripped 4 bases from V and 0 bases from J, with 17 bases between. The germline gives CDR1 SGHRS, CDR2 YFSETQ. Incomplete CDR3 DNA: TGCGCCAGCAGCCACTCGGGGTCGGCTGACTCTGGAAACACC. It codes for CASSHSGSADSGNT. The full CDR3 protein reads CASSHSGSADSGNTIYF.

As for this clone: The CDR3 end is not reached by the read, which stops 3 residues before it; the germline J gene fills it in. This chain connects TRBV7-2 to TRBJ2-5, with 9 bases aligning to TRBD1. V trimming: 8 bases; J trimming: 2 bases; junction bases outside the gene matches: 6. The CDR3 sequence is 14 residues long. Looked up from germline, CDR1 is SGHTA and CDR2 is FQGNSA. CDR3 DNA, as far as it was read: TGTGCCAGCCAGGACAGGGGTTTTCAAGAGACC. Translation: CASQDRGFQET. The full CDR3 reads CASQDRGFQETQYF.

In regard to this clone: Read coverage stops 3 residues before the CDR3 terminus; the germline J gene supplies the remainder. V is TRBV6-4 and J is TRBJ1-6; D not resolved. Germline V gene data show CDR1 as MRHNA and CDR2 as SNTAGT. The ends were cut back, 9 bases at V and 8 bases at J, with 5 bases in the middle. The CDR3 is 10 amino acids. The CDR3 loop reads CARSDSPLHF. The CDR3 bases that were read are TGTGCCAGATCCGATTCACCC.

The sample holds many counts of this clone. This CDR3 reads CASSGLETYNEQFF. The covered CDR3 bases are TGTGCCAGCAGTGGGCTCGAGACCTACAATGAG. V is TRBV6-1 and J is TRBJ2-1; D is uncertain. Coverage ceases 3 residues before the CDR3 finishes, and the germline J gene fills in the end. Germline CDR1 MNHNS, CDR2 SASEGT. This CDR3 has 14 amino acids. V gave up 4 bases and J gave up 2 bases, with 9 bases separating them.

There are many counts of this clone. The observed sequence ends 3 residues before the CDR3 terminus, with the missing tail filled in from the germline J gene. V usage is TRBV20-1 and J usage is TRBJ1-4; perhaps TRBD1 as D (6 bases). CDR3 length: 14 amino acids. Germline V CDR1 and CDR2: DFQATT, SNEGSKA (reference sequence). V was shortened by 5 bases and J by 8 bases, with 18 bases between the two germline ends. CDR3 sequence: CSAAFGQGHEKLFF. CDR3 DNA, as far as it was read: TGCAGTGCTGCTTTTGGCCAGGGGCACGAAAAA.

There are many counts of this clone. The read terminates 3 residues before the CDR3 end, so the remaining end is supplied by the germline J gene. V and J are TRBV29-1 and TRBJ2-4; D unclear. This CDR3 is built from 14 residues. Per germline, CDR1 SQVTM and CDR2 ANQGSEA. Deletions cut 7 bases from V and 0 bases from J, with 13 bases between. CDR3 sequence reads: CSATLPGAKNIQYF. The sequenced CDR3 bases are TGCAGCGCAACCCTCCCCGGAGCCAAAAACATT.

In this sample, this clone turned up many times. CDR3 in amino acids: CASSRFPYEQYF. Partial CDR3 DNA: TGTGCCAGCAGTCGTTTCCCCTACGAG. The rearrangement links TRBV6-2 or TRBV6-3 to TRBJ2-7; D gene ambiguous. Sequencing ends 3 residues short of the CDR3 end; the germline J gene provides the rest. Looked up from germline, CDR1 is MNHEY and CDR2 is SVGEGT. V was trimmed by 5 bases and J by 2 bases, leaving 7 bases between them. This CDR3 is built from 12 residues.

This clone turned up a few times. The read terminates 3 residues ahead of where the CDR3 ends, so the germline J gene completes it. J is TRBJ2-4 and V is TRBV7-8; possible D gene TRBD1, 6 bases. CDR1 and CDR2 from the germline V gene are SGHVS and FQNEAQ. The CDR3 runs to 12 residues. The CDR3 bases that were read are TGTGCCAGCAGCAAGACAGGTCTGGGT. Protein: CASSKTGLG. The complete CDR3 reads CASSKTGLGQYF.

This clone was counted at least ten times. The read comes to an end 3 residues before the CDR3 does, leaving the germline J gene to fill in the end. The V and J genes are TRBV19 and TRBJ2-5, with D possibly being TRBD1 (6 bases). Trimming cost V 5 bases and J 6 bases, with 22 bases left between them. Germline-derived CDR1 and CDR2 are LNHDA and SQIVND (reference sequence). The CDR3 covers 16 residues. The covered CDR3 bases are TGTGCCAGTAGTTCAAAATATGGGACATCCACCAAGACC. The encoded protein is CASSSKYGTSTKT. The full-length CDR3 reads as CASSSKYGTSTKTQYF.

There are many counts of this clone. From the germline J gene comes the end of the CDR3, since the read stops 3 residues before it. The chain employs TRBV19 and TRBJ1-4; D perhaps matches TRBD1 (6 bases). V was cut by 9 bases and J by 5 bases, with 19 bases left in between. The CDR3 has 15 amino acids. Per germline, CDR1 LNHDA and CDR2 SQIVND (reference sequence). CDR3 amino acids: CASADRPNQNEKLFF. CDR3 DNA, as far as it was read: TGTGCCAGCGCGGACAGACCAAACCAAAATGAAAAA.

This clone appeared many times. The observed sequence ends 3 residues before the CDR3 terminus, with the missing tail filled in from the germline J gene. The chain recombines TRBV30 with TRBJ2-3; 8 bases line up with TRBD1. Germline CDR1 is GTSNPN and CDR2 is SVGIG (reference sequence). V trimming: 2 bases; J trimming: 2 bases; junction bases outside the gene matches: 6. This CDR3 spans 15 amino acids. The CDR3 is CAWSLAGGFTDTQYF. The CDR3 bases that were read are TGTGCCTGGAGTCTGGCAGGGGGCTTCACAGATACG.

There are many counts of this clone. The CDR3 DNA, read in part, is TGTGCCAGCAGCCGACTAGCGGGAGGGGGGGATGAG. This sequence encodes CASSRLAGGGDE. In full, the CDR3 reads CASSRLAGGGDEQFF. The chain is built from TRBV6-4 and TRBJ2-1; 14 bases map to TRBD2. The read halts 3 residues ahead of the CDR3 end, with the missing end drawn from the germline J gene. Losses at the gene ends were 6 bases for V and 8 bases for J; bases not matched to a gene: 6. This CDR3 has 15 residues. In germline, CDR1 is MRHNA, CDR2 SNTAGT.